A selection of T cell receptor beta chains follows, all from one sample in a study of OX40 agonist ivuxolimab in advanced cancers. Clones were sequenced by immunoSEQ multiplex PCR, and TCRdb holds only the in-frame ones, with some missing. The profile shows tens of thousands of clones, 92% of them singletons. Sequenced here: CD4+ or CD8+ T cells sorted from blood, sampled in a trial of the OX40 agonist ivuxolimab. These TCRs come from an adult with an advanced solid tumor such as melanoma, head and neck, liver or kidney cancer. Both conserved end residues are part of each CDR3. Each record gives: V gene, J gene, CDR3 protein.

v_gene: TRBV11-3; j_gene: TRBJ1-5; CDR3aa: CASSLGWVNQPQHF
v_gene: TRBV6-1; j_gene: TRBJ1-1; CDR3aa: CASSVPGQGTYMNTEAFF
v_gene: TRBV4-1; j_gene: TRBJ1-5; CDR3aa: CASSQAGANQPQHF
v_gene: TRBV13; j_gene: TRBJ2-5; CDR3aa: CASSRRLAGPQETQYF
v_gene: TRBV13; j_gene: TRBJ1-1; CDR3aa: CASRTVNTEAFF
v_gene: TRBV28; j_gene: TRBJ2-5; CDR3aa: CASSSTSGGDQETQYF
v_gene: TRBV6-6; j_gene: TRBJ1-2; CDR3aa: CASSPREDRTYGYTF
v_gene: TRBV27; j_gene: TRBJ2-7; CDR3aa: CASSLNRGYSYEQYF
v_gene: TRBV14; j_gene: TRBJ1-1; CDR3aa: CASSQAQGGLTEAFF
v_gene: TRBV6-1; j_gene: TRBJ1-5; CDR3aa: CASSEGQGVNQPQHF
v_gene: TRBV19; j_gene: TRBJ2-5; CDR3aa: CASSIGGGSRETQYF
v_gene: TRBV4-1; j_gene: TRBJ2-2; CDR3aa: CASSSRTGELFF
v_gene: TRBV11-3; j_gene: TRBJ2-5; CDR3aa: CASSYRGLGETQYF
v_gene: TRBV6-6; j_gene: TRBJ1-6; CDR3aa: CASSTGTDYNSPLHF
v_gene: TRBV28; j_gene: TRBJ1-5; CDR3aa: CASSDPGTTRSYF
v_gene: TRBV27; j_gene: TRBJ2-2; CDR3aa: CASSGGALTGELFF
v_gene: TRBV19; j_gene: TRBJ2-1; CDR3aa: CASSHGQGQHNEQFF
v_gene: TRBV7-2; j_gene: TRBJ1-2; CDR3aa: CASSSSPAAGNYGYTF
v_gene: TRBV28; j_gene: TRBJ2-1; CDR3aa: CASRELRSVREQFF
v_gene: TRBV4-1; j_gene: TRBJ2-2; CDR3aa: CASSQVTGELFF
v_gene: TRBV19; j_gene: TRBJ1-2; CDR3aa: CASSGGQPNYGYTF
v_gene: TRBV4-2; j_gene: TRBJ2-3; CDR3aa: CASSQEGRQDGADTQYF
v_gene: TRBV7-9; j_gene: TRBJ2-1; CDR3aa: CASTQSVYNEQFF
v_gene: TRBV6-5; j_gene: TRBJ1-1; CDR3aa: CASRNRGVNTEAFF
v_gene: TRBV12-5; j_gene: TRBJ2-5; CDR3aa: CASGLVQGSYTQYF